This record concerns one T cell receptor beta chain sequence. Its antigen is unidentified. The data are from a study of cytotoxic CD8 clonotypes in ibrutinib-treated CLL. Study findings and constraints: Public clonotypes were seen rarely and were contracted or stable on treatment.

The data were produced by immunoSEQ multiplex PCR, yet TCRdb's version contains in-frame clones alone and is incomplete. Of 140,000 or so clones listed, roughly 83% are singletons. The receptor was derived from a human donor with chronic lymphocytic leukemia. Here the sequenced sample was PBMCs, taken after 12 months of ibrutinib treatment.

CDR3 coding DNA: TGTGCCAATCGTCCAGGGACCGCCGACGAGCAGTACTTC. It encodes CANRPGTADEQYF. The genes are TRBV6-1 and TRBJ2-7; the D gene could be TRBD1 or TRBD2 (5 bases each). CDR3 length: 13 residues. Trimming took 10 bases from V and 5 from J, leaving 18 bases between them. Germline V gene data show CDR1 as MNHNS and CDR2 as SASEGT.